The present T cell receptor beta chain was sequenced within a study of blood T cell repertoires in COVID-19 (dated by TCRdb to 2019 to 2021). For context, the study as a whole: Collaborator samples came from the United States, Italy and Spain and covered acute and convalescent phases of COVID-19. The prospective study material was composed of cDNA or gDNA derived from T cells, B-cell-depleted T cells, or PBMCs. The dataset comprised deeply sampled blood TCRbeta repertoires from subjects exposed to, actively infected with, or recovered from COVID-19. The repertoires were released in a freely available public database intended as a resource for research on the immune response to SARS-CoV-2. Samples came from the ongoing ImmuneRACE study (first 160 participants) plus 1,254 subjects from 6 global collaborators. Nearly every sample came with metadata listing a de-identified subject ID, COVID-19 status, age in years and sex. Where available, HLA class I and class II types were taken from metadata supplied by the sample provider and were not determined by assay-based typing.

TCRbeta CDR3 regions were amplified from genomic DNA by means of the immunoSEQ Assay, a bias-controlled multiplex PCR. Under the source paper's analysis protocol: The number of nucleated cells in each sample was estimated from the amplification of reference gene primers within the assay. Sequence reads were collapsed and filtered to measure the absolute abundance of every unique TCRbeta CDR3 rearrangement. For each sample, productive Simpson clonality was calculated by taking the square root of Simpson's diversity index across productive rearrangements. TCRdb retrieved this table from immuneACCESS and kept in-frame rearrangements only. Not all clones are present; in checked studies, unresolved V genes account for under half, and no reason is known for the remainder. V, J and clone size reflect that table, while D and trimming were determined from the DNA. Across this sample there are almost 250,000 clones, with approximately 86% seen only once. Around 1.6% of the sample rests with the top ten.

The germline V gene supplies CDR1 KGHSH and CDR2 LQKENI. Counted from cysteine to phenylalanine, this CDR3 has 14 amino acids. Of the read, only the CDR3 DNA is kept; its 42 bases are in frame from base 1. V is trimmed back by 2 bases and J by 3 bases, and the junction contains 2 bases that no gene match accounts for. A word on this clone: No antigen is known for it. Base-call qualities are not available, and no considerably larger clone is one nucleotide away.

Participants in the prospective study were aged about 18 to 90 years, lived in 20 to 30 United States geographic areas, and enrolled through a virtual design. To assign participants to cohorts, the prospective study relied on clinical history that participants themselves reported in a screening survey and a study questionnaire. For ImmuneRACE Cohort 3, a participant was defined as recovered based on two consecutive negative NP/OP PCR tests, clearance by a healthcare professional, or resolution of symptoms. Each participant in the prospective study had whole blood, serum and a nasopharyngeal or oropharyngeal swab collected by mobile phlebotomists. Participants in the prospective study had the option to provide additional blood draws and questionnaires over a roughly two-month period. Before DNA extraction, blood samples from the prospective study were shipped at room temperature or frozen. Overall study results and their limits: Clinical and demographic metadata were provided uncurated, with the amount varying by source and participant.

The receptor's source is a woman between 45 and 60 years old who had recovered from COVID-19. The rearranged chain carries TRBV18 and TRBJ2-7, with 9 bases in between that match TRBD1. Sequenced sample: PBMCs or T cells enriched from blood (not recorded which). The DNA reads TGTGCCAGCTCACCAGGGACAGGGAGCTACGAGCAGTACTTC. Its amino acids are CASSPGTGSYEQYF.